Listed below are T cell receptor beta chains from one sample, sequenced in a study of human T cells and chemical hapten exposure. TCRdb re-called the RACE reads with MiXCR, one entry per CDR3 protein. The data contain around 69,000 distinct CDR3 sequences, about 9.1% of them singletons. Sequencing used whole blood, obtained in connection with sensitization to the hapten diphenylcyclopropenone (DPC). The receptors were gathered from a woman aged 40 to 50 with alopecia areata. Some clones in this sample may be carry-over from other donors' samples. Both conserved end residues are part of each CDR3. The D gene is left open where the match is weak. Clone size is shown for a subset of rows, as once, few, many or a class of expanded clone.

CDR3nt,CDR3aa,j_gene,d_gene,v_gene,abundance
TGTGCCAGCAGTTTCCCAGGGAGAACTGAAGCTTTCTTT,CASSFPGRTEAFF,TRBJ1-1,NA,TRBV27,many
TGTGCCAGCAGCCGACCGCCCTACGAGCAGTACTTC,CASSRPPYEQYF,TRBJ2-7,NA,TRBV7-9,many
TGTGCCAGCAGTTCCTACACCCGCGGGACGCAGTATGGCTACACCTTC,CASSSYTRGTQYGYTF,TRBJ1-2,NA,TRBV28,NA
TGTGCCAGCAGCGTAGTTGGGACAGAAGACCATGAGCAGTTCTTC,CASSVVGTEDHEQFF,TRBJ2-1,TRBD1,TRBV9,few
TGTGCCAGCTCGAACTATGGACAGATGAACACTGAAGCTTTCTTT,CASSNYGQMNTEAFF,TRBJ1-1,NA,TRBV18,many
TGTGCCAGCAGCGGCGGACAGCTGCCTGAAGCTTTCTTT,CASSGGQLPEAFF,TRBJ1-1,NA,TRBV5-6,many
TGTGCCAGCAGGGGGCGGCTCGGGAACACCGGGGAGCTGTTTTTT,CASRGRLGNTGELFF,TRBJ2-2,NA,TRBV6-5,few
TGCGCCAGCAGCCAAGATCGACTTAACGGAGGTGAAAAACTGTTTTTT,CASSQDRLNGGEKLFF,TRBJ1-4,NA,TRBV4-1,many
TGTGCCAGCAGCTTAGTAAGGATTCGGACCGGGGAGCTGTTTTTT,CASSLVRIRTGELFF,TRBJ2-2,NA,TRBV7-8,many
TGTGCCATCAGCCCAACCGGGGAGCTGTTTTTT,CAISPTGELFF,TRBJ2-2,NA,TRBV10-3,NA
TGTGCCAGCAGCTTTCTGTCAGGGGCCGGGGAGCTGTTTTTT,CASSFLSGAGELFF,TRBJ2-2,NA,TRBV7-9,many
TGCAGTGCTCTGGACAGGGGGCGAGACATTCAGTACTTC,CSALDRGRDIQYF,TRBJ2-4,TRBD1,TRBV20-1,many
TGTGCCAGCAGCCAGGAGGGACTAGCGGGGGGCTTGACCAATGAGCAGTTCTTC,CASSQEGLAGGLTNEQFF,TRBJ2-1,TRBD2,TRBV3-1,many
TGCAGTGCAAACCCCCATACTAGCACAGATACGCAGTATTTT,CSANPHTSTDTQYF,TRBJ2-3,NA,TRBV20-1,NA
TGTGCCAGCAGTTTAGCATCCGGGACAGGGTCTCCCTACGAGCAGTACTTC,CASSLASGTGSPYEQYF,TRBJ2-7,TRBD1,TRBV28,many
TGTGCCAGCAGCCAAGAAAGAGCCCCCCGGTTCTTC,CASSQERAPRFF,TRBJ2-1,NA,TRBV3-1,many
TGTGCCAGCAGTCAAACTCCGGGACTTAAAGAGACCCAGTACTTC,CASSQTPGLKETQYF,TRBJ2-5,NA,TRBV6-6,few
TGCGCCAGCAGTGAGTTGGTGATAGATACGCAGTATTTT,CASSELVIDTQYF,TRBJ2-3,NA,TRBV10-2,many
TGTGCCAGCTCACCATTAAGCGGGGGACGATACAATGAGCAGTTCTTC,CASSPLSGGRYNEQFF,TRBJ2-1,TRBD2,TRBV18,NA
TGCAGCGTTGAAGAAGGACGGTTCTCTGGGGCCAACGTCCTGACTTTC,CSVEEGRFSGANVLTF,TRBJ2-6,NA,TRBV29-1,many
TGTGCCAGCAGCCCTAATGTGGGGGTTTCCTACAATGAGCAGTTCTTC,CASSPNVGVSYNEQFF,TRBJ2-1,NA,TRBV5-6,NA
TGTGCCAGCAGCCCCGGGCAGTGGGGGATCAATGAGCAGTTCTTC,CASSPGQWGINEQFF,TRBJ2-1,NA,TRBV7-8,few
TGTGCCATCAGCGGGGCTACCGCCGGGGAGCTGTTTTTT,CAISGATAGELFF,TRBJ2-2,NA,TRBV10-3,once
TGTGCCAGCAGTTTACTCGAAGGGTACGAGCAGTACTTC,CASSLLEGYEQYF,TRBJ2-7,NA,TRBV6-2/TRBV6-3,many
TGTGCCAGCAGCCCACGCCCCGAAGTAGGCAATTCACCCCTCCACTTT,CASSPRPEVGNSPLHF,TRBJ1-6,NA,TRBV9,many
TGTGCCAGCAGCTTAGAAGCTAGCGGGGGACGAACCTCGTACTTC,CASSLEASGGRTSYF,TRBJ2-7,TRBD2,TRBV7-2,many
TGCAGTGCCTTGCCCATTAATCGTCCTACAGGGTCCGGGGAGCTGTTTTTT,CSALPINRPTGSGELFF,TRBJ2-2,NA,TRBV20-1,NA
TGTGCCAGCCGCTTCCCCGGGAAGTGGGAGGCTTTCTTT,CASRFPGKWEAFF,TRBJ1-1,NA,TRBV6-6,many
TGTGCCAGCAGTCCCGGGGACTCCCTAGCCAAAAACATTCAGTACTTC,CASSPGDSLAKNIQYF,TRBJ2-4,NA,TRBV6-2/TRBV6-3,many
TGTGCCAGCAGGGGTTTCCAGGGCACAGGAGCTTTCTTT,CASRGFQGTGAFF,TRBJ1-1,NA,TRBV2,few
TGTGCCAGCAGTTACAGGGCCTACTCCTACGAGCAGTACTTC,CASSYRAYSYEQYF,TRBJ2-7,NA,TRBV6-5,few
TGCGCCAGCAGCCAAGAGGCGTCCGGGACTAGCGGGACAGATACGCAGTATTTT,CASSQEASGTSGTDTQYF,TRBJ2-3,TRBD2,TRBV4-3,few
TGTGCCAGCACGAGGGAGGGACAGGGGGATGAAAAACTGTTTTTT,CASTREGQGDEKLFF,TRBJ1-4,TRBD1,TRBV12-3/TRBV12-4,few
TGCGCCAGCAGCCAAGTATCGAGTTACGCCTACAATGAGCAGTTCTTC,CASSQVSSYAYNEQFF,TRBJ2-1,NA,TRBV4-3,medium-sized
TGTGCCAGCATCGTTGGACCGAGATCTGGGGCCAACGTCCTGACTTTC,CASIVGPRSGANVLTF,TRBJ2-6,NA,TRBV6-1,many
TGTGCCAGCAGCGGGACAGGGCCGAACACCGGGGAGCTGTTTTTT,CASSGTGPNTGELFF,TRBJ2-2,TRBD1,TRBV28,few
TGTGCCAGCAGTTTAGCCCACGGGACAGCCTACGAGCAGTACTTC,CASSLAHGTAYEQYF,TRBJ2-7,TRBD1,TRBV27,NA
TGTGCCAGCAGACCACCGACAGGGCTGGATGAAAAACTGTTTTTT,CASRPPTGLDEKLFF,TRBJ1-4,TRBD1,TRBV28,few
TGTGCCAGCAGCTTAGATCTCAATCAGCCCCAGCATTTT,CASSLDLNQPQHF,TRBJ1-5,NA,TRBV11-2,NA
TGTGCCAGCAATGCCCAGCAGAACACTGAAGCTTTCTTT,CASNAQQNTEAFF,TRBJ1-1,NA,TRBV2,many
TGTGCCAGCACCATGGGCATAACAAGCTCCTACAATGAGCAGTTCTTC,CASTMGITSSYNEQFF,TRBJ2-1,NA,TRBV9,few
TGCAGTGCTAGCACCCCGGGGGGGCGGCGGACCGGGGAGCTGTTTTTT,CSASTPGGRRTGELFF,TRBJ2-2,TRBD2,TRBV20-1,NA
TGTGCCAGCAGATTTCCGGGACAGGGGGCTGGTGAAGCTTTCTTT,CASRFPGQGAGEAFF,TRBJ1-1,TRBD1,TRBV2,many
TGCAGTGCTAGAGATCCTGACACCGGGGAGCTGTTTTTT,CSARDPDTGELFF,TRBJ2-2,NA,TRBV20-1,many
TGCAGTGCTAGATCTCGGGACCCGAGCTCCTATAATTCACCCCTCCACTTT,CSARSRDPSSYNSPLHF,TRBJ1-6,NA,TRBV20-1,NA
TGTGCCAGCAGTCCCGGGACATCCAGCTCCTACGAGCAGTACTTC,CASSPGTSSSYEQYF,TRBJ2-7,NA,TRBV9,many
TGTGCCAGCAGCCGTCTCTACGAGCAGTACTTC,CASSRLYEQYF,TRBJ2-7,NA,TRBV12-3/TRBV12-4,NA
TGTGCCAGCAGTCTTATAGAGGAGGCGTACGAGCAGTACTTC,CASSLIEEAYEQYF,TRBJ2-7,NA,TRBV12-3/TRBV12-4,few